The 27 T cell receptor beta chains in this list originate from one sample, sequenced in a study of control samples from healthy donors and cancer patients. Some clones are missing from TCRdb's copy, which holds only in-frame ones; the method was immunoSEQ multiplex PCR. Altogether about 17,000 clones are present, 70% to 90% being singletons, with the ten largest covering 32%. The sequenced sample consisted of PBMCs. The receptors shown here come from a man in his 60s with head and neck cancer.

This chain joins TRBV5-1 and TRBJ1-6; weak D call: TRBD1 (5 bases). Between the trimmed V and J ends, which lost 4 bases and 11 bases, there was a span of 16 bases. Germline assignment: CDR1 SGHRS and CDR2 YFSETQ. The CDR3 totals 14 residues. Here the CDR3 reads CASSIGTSGTPLHF. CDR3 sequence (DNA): TGCGCCAGCAGCATTGGGACGTCGGGAACACCCCTCCACTTT.

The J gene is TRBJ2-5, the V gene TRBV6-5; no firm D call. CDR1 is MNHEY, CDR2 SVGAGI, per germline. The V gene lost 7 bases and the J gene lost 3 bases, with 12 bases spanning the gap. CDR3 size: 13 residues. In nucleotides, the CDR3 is TGTGCCAGCATATCCGGGCACAAAGAGACCCAGTACTTC. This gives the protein CASISGHKETQYF.

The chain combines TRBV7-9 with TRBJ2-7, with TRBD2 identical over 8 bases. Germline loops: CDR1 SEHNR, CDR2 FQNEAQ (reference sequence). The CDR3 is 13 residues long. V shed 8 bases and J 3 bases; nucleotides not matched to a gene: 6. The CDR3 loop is CASEAGVNYEQYF. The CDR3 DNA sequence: TGTGCCAGCGAAGCGGGGGTGAACTACGAGCAGTACTTC.

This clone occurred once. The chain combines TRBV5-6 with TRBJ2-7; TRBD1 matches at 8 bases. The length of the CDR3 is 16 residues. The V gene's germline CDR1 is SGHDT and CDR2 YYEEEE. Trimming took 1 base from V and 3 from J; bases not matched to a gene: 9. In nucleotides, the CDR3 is TGTGCCAGCAGCTTGAACGCGGGACAGGCTAACTACGAGCAGTACTTC. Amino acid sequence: CASSLNAGQANYEQYF. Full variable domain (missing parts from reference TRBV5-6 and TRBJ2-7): DAGVTQSPTHLIKTRGQQVTLRCSPKSGHDTVSWYQQALGQGPQFIFQYYEEEERQRGNFPDRFSGHQFPNYSSELNVNALLLGDSALYLCASSLNAGQANYEQYFGPGTRLTVT.

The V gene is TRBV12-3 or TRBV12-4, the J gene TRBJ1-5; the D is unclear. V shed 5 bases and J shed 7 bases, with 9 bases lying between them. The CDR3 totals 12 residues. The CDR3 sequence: CASSVFRQPQHF. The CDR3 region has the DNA TGTGCCAGCAGTGTGTTCCGGCAGCCCCAGCATTTT.

CDR3 in amino acids: CASSQAGSYEQYF. The CDR3 nucleotides read TGTGCCAGCTCACAGGCAGGGAGTTACGAGCAGTACTTC. The chain recombines TRBV18 with TRBJ2-7; either TRBD1 or TRBD2 may fit D (5 bases each). This CDR3 region has 13 residues. Germline V CDR1 and CDR2: KGHSH, LQKENI. The germline V and J ends were trimmed by 4 bases and 4 bases, with 11 bases remaining between them.

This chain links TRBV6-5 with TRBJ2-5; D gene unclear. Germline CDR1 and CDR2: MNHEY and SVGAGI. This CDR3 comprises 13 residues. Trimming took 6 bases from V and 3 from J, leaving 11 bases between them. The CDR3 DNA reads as TGTGCCAGCAGCTCTTACGGCGAAGAGACCCAGTACTTC. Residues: CASSSYGEETQYF.

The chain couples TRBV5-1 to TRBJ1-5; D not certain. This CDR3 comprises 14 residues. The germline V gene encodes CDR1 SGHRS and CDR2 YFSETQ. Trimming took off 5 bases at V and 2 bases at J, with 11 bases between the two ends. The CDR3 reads CASREDGGNQPQHF. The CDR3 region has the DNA TGCGCCAGCAGGGAGGACGGGGGCAATCAGCCCCAGCATTTT.

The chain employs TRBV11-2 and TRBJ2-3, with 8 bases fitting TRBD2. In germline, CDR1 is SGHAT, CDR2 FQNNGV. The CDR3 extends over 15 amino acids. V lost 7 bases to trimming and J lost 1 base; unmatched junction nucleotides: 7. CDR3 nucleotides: TGTGCCAGCACCGTCGGGGGGGCCGGCACAGATACGCAGTATTTT. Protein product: CASTVGGAGTDTQYF.

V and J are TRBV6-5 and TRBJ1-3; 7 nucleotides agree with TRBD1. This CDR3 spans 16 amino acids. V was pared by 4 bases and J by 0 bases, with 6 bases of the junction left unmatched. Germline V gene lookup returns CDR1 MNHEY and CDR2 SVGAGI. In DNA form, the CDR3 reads TGTGCCAGCAGTTTCTGGGGACAGAGCTCTGGAAACACCATATATTTT. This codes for CASSFWGQSSGNTIYF.

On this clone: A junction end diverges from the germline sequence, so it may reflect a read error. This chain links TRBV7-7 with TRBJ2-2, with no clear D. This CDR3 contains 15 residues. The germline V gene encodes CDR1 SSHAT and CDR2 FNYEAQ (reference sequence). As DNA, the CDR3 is TGTGCTAGCAGCTTAGACCTCGGACCTCCCGGGGAGCTGTTTTTT. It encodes CASSLDLGPPGELFF.

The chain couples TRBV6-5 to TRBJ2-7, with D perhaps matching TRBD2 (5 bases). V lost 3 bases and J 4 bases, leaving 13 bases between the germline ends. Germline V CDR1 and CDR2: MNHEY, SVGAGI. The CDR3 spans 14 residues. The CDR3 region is CASSYGWGVYEQYF. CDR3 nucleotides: TGTGCCAGCAGTTATGGGTGGGGAGTTTACGAGCAGTACTTC.

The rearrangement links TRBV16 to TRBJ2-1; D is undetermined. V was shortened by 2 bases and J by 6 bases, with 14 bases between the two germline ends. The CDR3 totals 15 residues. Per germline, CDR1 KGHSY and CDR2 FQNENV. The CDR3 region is CASSQTLRLGNEQFF. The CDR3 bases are TGTGCCAGCAGCCAAACCCTAAGACTTGGCAATGAGCAGTTCTTC.

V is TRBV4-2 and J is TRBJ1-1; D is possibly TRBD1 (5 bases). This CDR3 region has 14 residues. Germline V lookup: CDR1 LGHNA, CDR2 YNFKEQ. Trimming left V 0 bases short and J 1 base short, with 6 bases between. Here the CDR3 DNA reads TGTGCCAGCAGCCAAGAAACAGGGAACACTGAAGCTTTCTTT. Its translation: CASSQETGNTEAFF.

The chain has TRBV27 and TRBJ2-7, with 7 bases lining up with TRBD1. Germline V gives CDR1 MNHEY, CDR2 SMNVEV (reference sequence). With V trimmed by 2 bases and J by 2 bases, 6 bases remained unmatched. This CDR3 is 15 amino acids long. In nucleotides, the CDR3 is TGTGCCAGCAGTTTAAACACAGGGGTACCCTACGAGCAGTACTTC. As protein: CASSLNTGVPYEQYF.

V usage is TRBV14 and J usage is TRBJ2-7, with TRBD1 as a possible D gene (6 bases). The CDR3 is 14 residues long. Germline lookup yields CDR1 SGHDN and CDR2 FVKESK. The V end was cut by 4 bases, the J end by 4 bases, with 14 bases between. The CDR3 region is CASSRGQLGYEQYF. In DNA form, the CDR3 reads TGTGCCAGCAGCCGCGGACAGTTGGGGTACGAGCAGTACTTC.

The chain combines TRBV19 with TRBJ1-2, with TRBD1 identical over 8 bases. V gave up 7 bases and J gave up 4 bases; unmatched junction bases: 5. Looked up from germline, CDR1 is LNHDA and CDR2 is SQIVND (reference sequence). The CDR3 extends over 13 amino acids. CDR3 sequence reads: CASNDRGVYGYTF. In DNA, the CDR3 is TGTGCCAGTAATGACAGGGGCGTCTATGGCTACACCTTC.

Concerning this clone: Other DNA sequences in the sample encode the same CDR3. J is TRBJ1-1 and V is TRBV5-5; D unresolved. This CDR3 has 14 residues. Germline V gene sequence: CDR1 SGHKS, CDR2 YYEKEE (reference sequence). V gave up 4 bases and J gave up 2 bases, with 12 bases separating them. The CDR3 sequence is CASSLRDTNTEAFF. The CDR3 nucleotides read TGTGCCAGCAGCCTGAGAGACACCAACACTGAAGCTTTCTTT.

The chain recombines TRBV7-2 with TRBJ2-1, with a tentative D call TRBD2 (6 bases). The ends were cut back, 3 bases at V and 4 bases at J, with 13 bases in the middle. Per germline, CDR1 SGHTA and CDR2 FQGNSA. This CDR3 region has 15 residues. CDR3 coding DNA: TGTGCCAGCAGCTTTTCTCTGACTAGTTACAATGAGCAGTTCTTC. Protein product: CASSFSLTSYNEQFF.

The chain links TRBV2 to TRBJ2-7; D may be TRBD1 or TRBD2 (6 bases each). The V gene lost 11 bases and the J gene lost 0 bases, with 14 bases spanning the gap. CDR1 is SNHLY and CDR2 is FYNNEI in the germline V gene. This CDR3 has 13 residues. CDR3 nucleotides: TGTGCCTCCCGGGGGCGGATCTCCTACGAGCAGTACTTC. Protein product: CASRGRISYEQYF.

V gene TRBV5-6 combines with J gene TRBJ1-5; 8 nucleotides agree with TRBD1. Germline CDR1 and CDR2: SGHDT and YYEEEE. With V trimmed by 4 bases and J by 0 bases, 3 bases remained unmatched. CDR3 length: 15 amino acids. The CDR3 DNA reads TGTGCCAGCAGCATAGGGACAGGTAGCAATCAGCCCCAGCATTTT. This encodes CASSIGTGSNQPQHF.

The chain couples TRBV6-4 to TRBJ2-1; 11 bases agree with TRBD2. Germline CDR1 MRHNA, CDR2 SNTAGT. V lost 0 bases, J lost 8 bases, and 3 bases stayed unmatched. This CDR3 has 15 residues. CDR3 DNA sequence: TGTGCCAGCAGTGACTCTAGCGGGGGGGCCCATGAGCAGTTCTTC. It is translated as CASSDSSGGAHEQFF.

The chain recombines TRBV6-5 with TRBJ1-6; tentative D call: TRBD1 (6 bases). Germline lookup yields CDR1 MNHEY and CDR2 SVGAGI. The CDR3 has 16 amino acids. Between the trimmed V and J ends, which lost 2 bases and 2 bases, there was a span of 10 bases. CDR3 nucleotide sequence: TGTGCCAGCAGTTACGGGGGCTCGGCCTATAATTCACCCCTCCACTTT. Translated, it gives CASSYGGSAYNSPLHF.

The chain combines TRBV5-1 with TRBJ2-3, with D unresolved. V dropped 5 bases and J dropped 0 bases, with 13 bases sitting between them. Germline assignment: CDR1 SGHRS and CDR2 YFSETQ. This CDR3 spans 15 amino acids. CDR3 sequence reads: CASRASGGSTDTQYF. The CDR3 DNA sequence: TGCGCCAGCAGGGCCTCAGGTGGAAGCACAGATACGCAGTATTTT.

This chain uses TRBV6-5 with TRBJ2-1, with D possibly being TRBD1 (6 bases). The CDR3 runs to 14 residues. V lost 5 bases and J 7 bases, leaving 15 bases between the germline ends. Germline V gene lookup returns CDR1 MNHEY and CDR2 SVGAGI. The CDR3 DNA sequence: TGTGCCAGCAGTCCCCCGGGACAAAGAAATGAGCAGTTCTTC. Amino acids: CASSPPGQRNEQFF.

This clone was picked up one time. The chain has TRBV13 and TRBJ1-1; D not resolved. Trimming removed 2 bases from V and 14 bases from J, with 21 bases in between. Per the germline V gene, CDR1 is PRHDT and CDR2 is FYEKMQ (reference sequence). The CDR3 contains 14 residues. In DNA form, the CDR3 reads TGTGCCAGCAGCTTACGATGGGGAGACGCGATGTACTTCTTT. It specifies CASSLRWGDAMYFF.

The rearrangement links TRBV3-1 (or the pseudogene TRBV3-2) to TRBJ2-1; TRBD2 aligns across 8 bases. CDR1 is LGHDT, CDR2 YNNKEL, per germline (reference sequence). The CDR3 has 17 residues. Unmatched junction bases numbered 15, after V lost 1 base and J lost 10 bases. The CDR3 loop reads CASSQGGGSGGKGEQFF. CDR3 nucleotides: TGTGCCAGCAGCCAAGGGGGGGGGAGCGGGGGTAAAGGGGAGCAGTTCTTC.